This T cell receptor (beta chain) was sequenced during a study of blood T cell repertoires in COVID-19. Overall study: The analysed material was cDNA or gDNA that came from T cells, B-cell-depleted T cells, or PBMCs.

With 5 bases clipped from V and 7 bases from J, the junction kept 0 bases outside the gene matches. The CDR3 loop spans 12 amino acids. Clones were read by immunoSEQ multiplex PCR, and TCRdb kept only the in-frame ones, dropping some. The sample consists of 250,000 or so clones, approximately 82% of them appearing once. V usage is TRBV12-3 or TRBV12-4 and J usage is TRBJ1-5, with 9 bases fitting TRBD1. This receptor was taken from a man between 25 and 39 years old who had recovered from COVID-19. Sequenced material: peripheral blood. The CDR3 DNA sequence: TGTGCCAGCAGTGGACAGGGGCAGCCCCAGCATTTT. Translation: CASSGQGQPQHF.